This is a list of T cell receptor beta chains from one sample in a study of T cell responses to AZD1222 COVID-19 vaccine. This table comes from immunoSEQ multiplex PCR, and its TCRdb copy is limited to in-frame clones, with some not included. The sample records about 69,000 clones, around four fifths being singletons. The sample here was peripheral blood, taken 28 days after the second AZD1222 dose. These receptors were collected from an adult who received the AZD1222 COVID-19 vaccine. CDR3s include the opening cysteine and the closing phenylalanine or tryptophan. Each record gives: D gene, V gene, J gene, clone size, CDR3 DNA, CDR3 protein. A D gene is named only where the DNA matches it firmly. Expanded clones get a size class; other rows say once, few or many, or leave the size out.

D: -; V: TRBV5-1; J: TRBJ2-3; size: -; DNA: TGCGCCAGCAGCTTGGTTGGACTGCCCGTGGTGGATACGCAGTATTTT; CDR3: CASSLVGLPVVDTQYF
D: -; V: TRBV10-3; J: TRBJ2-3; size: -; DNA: TGTGCCATCAGTGAGGGCTCGTCTAGCACAGATACGCAGTATTTT; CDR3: CAISEGSSSTDTQYF
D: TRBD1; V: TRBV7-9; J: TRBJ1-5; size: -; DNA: TGTGCCAGCAGCCAGACAGGGTCGAGCAATCAGCCCCAGCATTTT; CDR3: CASSQTGSSNQPQHF
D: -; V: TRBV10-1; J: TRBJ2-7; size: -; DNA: TGCGCCAGCAGTGTCGGAAAGGGGGGCTACGAGCAGTACTTC; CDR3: CASSVGKGGYEQYF
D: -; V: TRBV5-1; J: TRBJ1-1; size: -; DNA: TGCGCCAGCAGCTTGGGGCGGGACACTGAAGCTTTCTTT; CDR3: CASSLGRDTEAFF
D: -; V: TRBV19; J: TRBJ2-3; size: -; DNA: TGTGCCAGTAGTACCGGACAGACGATCACCACAGATACGCAGTATTTT; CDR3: CASSTGQTITTDTQYF
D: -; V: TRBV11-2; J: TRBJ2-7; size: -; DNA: TGTGCCAGCAGGAGGGACCGCCGCTCCTACGAGCAGTACTTC; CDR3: CASRRDRRSYEQYF
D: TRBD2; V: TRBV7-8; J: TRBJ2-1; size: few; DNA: TGTGCCAGCAGCCTGACAGTTTTACCGGGACTAGCGGACAATGAGCAGTTCTTC; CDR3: CASSLTVLPGLADNEQFF
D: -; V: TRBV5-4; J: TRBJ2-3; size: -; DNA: TGTGCCAGCAGCTTCGAAACCAGACTAGTGGGTGAAGATACGCAGTATTTT; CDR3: CASSFETRLVGEDTQYF
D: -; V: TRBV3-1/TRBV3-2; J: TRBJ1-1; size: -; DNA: TGTGCCAGCAGCCTGAAGACTGAAGCTTTCTTT; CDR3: CASSLKTEAFF
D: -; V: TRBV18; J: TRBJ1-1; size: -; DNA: TGTGCCAGCTCCACCGGGATGAACACTGAAGCTTTCTTT; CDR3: CASSTGMNTEAFF
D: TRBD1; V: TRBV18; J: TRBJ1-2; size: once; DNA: TGTGCCAGCGCGCAGGGGGCAGGCTACACCTTC; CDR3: CASAQGAGYTF
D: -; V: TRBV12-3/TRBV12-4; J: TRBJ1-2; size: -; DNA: TGTGCCAGCAGTTTTGGTGGGTATGGCTACACCTTC; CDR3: CASSFGGYGYTF
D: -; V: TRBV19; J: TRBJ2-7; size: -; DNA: TGTGCCAGTAGTAGAGAGCAGGGATCCTACGAGCAGTACTTC; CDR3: CASSREQGSYEQYF
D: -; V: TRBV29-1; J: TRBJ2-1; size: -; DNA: TGCAGCGTTGAGGTTGACAAGAACAATGAGCAGTTCTTC; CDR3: CSVEVDKNNEQFF
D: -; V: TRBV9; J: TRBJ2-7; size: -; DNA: TGTGCCAGCAGCGTAGGGGCAGACCCATACGAGCAGTACTTC; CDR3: CASSVGADPYEQYF
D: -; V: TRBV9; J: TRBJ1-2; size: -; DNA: TGTGCCAGCAGCGTAGATGGCTATGGCTACACCTTC; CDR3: CASSVDGYGYTF
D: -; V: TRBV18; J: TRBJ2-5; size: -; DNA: TGTGCCAGCTCACCATCAGGGGTGGGCGAGACCCAGTACTTC; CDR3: CASSPSGVGETQYF
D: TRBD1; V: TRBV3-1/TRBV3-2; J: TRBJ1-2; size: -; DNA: TGTGCCAGCAGCCGTCGACAGGGGGCTGGCTACACCTTC; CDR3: CASSRRQGAGYTF
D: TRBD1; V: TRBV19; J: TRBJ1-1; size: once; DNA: TGTGCCAGTAGTGGGGTGGACAGGGGGCTTGGCACTGAAGCTTTCTTT; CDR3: CASSGVDRGLGTEAFF
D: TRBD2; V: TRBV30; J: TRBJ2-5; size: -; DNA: TGTGCCTGGAGTGCGAGTCTAGCGGGACAAGAGACCCAGTACTTC; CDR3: CAWSASLAGQETQYF
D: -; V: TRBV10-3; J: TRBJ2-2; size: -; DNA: TGTGCCATCAGCCGGGACTTCGGGGGAGGTGGCACCGGGGAGCTGTTTTTT; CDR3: CAISRDFGGGGTGELFF
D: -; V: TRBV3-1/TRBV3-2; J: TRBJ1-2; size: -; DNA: TGTGCCAGCAGCCAAGATAGCGGGATCTATGGCTACACCTTC; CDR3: CASSQDSGIYGYTF
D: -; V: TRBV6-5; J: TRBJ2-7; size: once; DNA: TGTGCCAGCAGTCTCACACTACAGGGATTGCCGTACTTC; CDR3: CASSLTLQGLPYF
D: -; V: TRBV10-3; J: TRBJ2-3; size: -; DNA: TGTGCCATCAGTGAAATTCCGGCAGATACGCAGTATTTT; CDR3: CAISEIPADTQYF
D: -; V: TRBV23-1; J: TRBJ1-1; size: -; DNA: TGCGCCAGCGGCCCCAAGGGAGTGCAGTCGTCGGGGGGCACTGAAGCTTTCTTT; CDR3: CASGPKGVQSSGGTEAFF
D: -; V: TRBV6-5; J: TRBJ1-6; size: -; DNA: TGTGCCAGCAGGGTCCGGAGTAATTCACCCCTCCACTTT; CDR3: CASRVRSNSPLHF
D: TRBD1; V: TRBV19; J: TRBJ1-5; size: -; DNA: TGTGCCAGTAGTATAAGGGGGACAGGGGGGCTTCAGCCCCAGCATTTT; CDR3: CASSIRGTGGLQPQHF
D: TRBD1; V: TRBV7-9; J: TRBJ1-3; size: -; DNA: TGTGCCAGCAGCTCGTGGGGACAGGGCAGCCGAAACACCATATATTTT; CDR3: CASSSWGQGSRNTIYF
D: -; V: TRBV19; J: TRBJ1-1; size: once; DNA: TGTGCCAGTAGCTGGGCAGGGATGAACACTGAAGCTTTCTTT; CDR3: CASSWAGMNTEAFF
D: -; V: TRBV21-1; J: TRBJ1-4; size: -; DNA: TGTGCCCTCCCACAGTCTCTGTTTTTT; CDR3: CALPQSLFF
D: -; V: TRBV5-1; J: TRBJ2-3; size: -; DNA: TGCGCCAGCAGCACGGGTAGGGACGGATACCACACAGATACGCAGTATTTT; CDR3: CASSTGRDGYHTDTQYF
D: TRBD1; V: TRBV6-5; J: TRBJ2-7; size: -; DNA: TGTGCCAGCGGCCGGGGACAGGGGGCCTACGAGCAGTACTTC; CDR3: CASGRGQGAYEQYF
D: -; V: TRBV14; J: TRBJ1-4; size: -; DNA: TGTGCCAGCAGCCGCGGCGGTACAACTAATGAAAAACTGTTTTTT; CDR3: CASSRGGTTNEKLFF
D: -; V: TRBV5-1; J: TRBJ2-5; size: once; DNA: TGCGCCAGCAGCTTGTCCGAGACAGGCCAAGAGACCCAGTACTTC; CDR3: CASSLSETGQETQYF
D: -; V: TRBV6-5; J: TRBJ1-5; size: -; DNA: TGTGCCAGCAGTTATGGGGGAGGAAATCAGCCCCAGCATTTT; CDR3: CASSYGGGNQPQHF
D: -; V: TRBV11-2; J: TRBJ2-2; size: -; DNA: TGTGCCAGCAGCCCCAGGTGGGGCACGAACACCGGGGAGCTGTTTTTT; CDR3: CASSPRWGTNTGELFF
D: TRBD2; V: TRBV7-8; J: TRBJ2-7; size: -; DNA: TGTGCCAGCAGCTTCGGCGGGAGCTCCTACGAGCAGTACTTC; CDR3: CASSFGGSSYEQYF
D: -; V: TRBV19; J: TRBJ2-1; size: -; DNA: TGTGCCAGTAGGATAGAAGGAAGCTCCTACAATGAGCAGTTCTTC; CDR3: CASRIEGSSYNEQFF
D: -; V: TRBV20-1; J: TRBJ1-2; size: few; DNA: TGCAGTGCCGAGCGCGGGGGCGGCTACACCTTC; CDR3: CSAERGGGYTF
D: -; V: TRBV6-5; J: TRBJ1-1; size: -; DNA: TGTGCCAGCAGTTACTTCAGGGGTAACACTGAAGCTTTCTTT; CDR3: CASSYFRGNTEAFF
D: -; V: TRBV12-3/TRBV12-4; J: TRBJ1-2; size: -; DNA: TGTGCCAGCAGCCTGACTGAAGGCTACACCTTC; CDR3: CASSLTEGYTF
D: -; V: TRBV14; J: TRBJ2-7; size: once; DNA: TGTGCCAGCAGCCCTGCTCGTGTGGGCGAGCAGTACTTC; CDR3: CASSPARVGEQYF
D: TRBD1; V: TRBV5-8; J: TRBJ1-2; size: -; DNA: TGTGCCAGCAGCTTGGAGCCTACAGGGGTCTATGGCTACACCTTC; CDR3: CASSLEPTGVYGYTF
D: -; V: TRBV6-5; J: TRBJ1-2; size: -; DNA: TGTGTCGTACGGGGGGCAGAGCGCTATGGCTACACCTTC; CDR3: CVVRGAERYGYTF
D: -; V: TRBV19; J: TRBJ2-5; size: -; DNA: TGTGCCAGTAGAAACAGGGAGGGGGAGACCCAGTACTTC; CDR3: CASRNREGETQYF
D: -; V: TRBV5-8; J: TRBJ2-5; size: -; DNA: TGTGCCAGCAGGGTCCAAGAGACCCAGTACTTC; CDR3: CASRVQETQYF
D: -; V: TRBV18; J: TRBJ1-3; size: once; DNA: TGTGCCAGCTCACCGAGCCTGACCGCTGGAAACACCATATATTTT; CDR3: CASSPSLTAGNTIYF
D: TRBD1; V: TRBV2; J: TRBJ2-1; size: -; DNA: TGTGCCAGCAGTGGGGGTAGGGGGCGAGCCTACAATGAGCAGTTCTTC; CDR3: CASSGGRGRAYNEQFF